This T cell receptor (beta chain) was found in a study of blood T cell repertoires in COVID-19. TCRdb's copy holds only in-frame clones and misses some; the assay was immunoSEQ multiplex PCR. The sample includes 140,000 to 150,000 clones, 70% to 90% seen only once; the top ten take 2.6%. The TCR comes from a human donor with acute or convalescent COVID-19. The donor label of this sample is uncertain. Sequencing was done on a sample of peripheral blood.

The CDR3: CASMLTVNTEAFF. The CDR3 nucleotides read TGTGCCAGCATGCTGACAGTGAACACTGAAGCTTTCTTT. This chain uses TRBV7-2 with TRBJ1-1; maybe TRBD1 (5 bases). In germline, CDR1 is SGHTA, CDR2 FQGNSA. The CDR3 loop spans 13 amino acids. V was trimmed by 7 bases and J by 0 bases, leaving 9 bases between them.